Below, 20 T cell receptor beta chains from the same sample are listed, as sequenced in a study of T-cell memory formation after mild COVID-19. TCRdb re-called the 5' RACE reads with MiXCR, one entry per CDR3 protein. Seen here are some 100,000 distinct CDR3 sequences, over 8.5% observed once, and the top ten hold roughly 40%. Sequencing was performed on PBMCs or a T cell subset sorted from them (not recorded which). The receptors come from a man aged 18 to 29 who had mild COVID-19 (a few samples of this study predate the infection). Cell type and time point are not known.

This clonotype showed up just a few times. The CDR3 reads CASSLTGKVLYEQYF. The CDR3 nucleotides read TGCGCCAGCAGCTTGACTGGGAAGGTGCTCTACGAGCAGTACTTC. The J gene is TRBJ2-7, the V gene TRBV5-1; the D is unclear. Germline CDR1 is SGHRS and CDR2 is YFSETQ. There are 15 residues in the CDR3. The V and J ends lost 1 base and 3 bases respectively, with 14 bases between them.

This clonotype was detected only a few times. CDR3 DNA: TGTGCCACCAGTGATTCGGGACAGGGGGAGACCCAGTACTTC. Its protein is CATSDSGQGETQYF. The chain links TRBV24-1 to TRBJ2-5; 10 nucleotides agree with TRBD1. V lost 2 bases to trimming and J lost 5 bases; unmatched junction nucleotides: 1. Germline-derived CDR1 and CDR2 are KGHDR and SFDVKD. The length of the CDR3 is 14 residues.

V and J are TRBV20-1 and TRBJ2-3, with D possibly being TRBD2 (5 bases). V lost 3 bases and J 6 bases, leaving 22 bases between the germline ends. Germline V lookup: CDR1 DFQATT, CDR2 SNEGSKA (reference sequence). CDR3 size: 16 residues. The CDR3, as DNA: TGCAGTGCTAGGGGCTTTCTAGCAAATAGCTCCGATACGCAGTATTTT. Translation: CSARGFLANSSDTQYF.

This CDR3 reads CASSQGPGLAQPLTDTQYF. CDR3 sequence (DNA): TGTGCCAGCAGCCAAGGACCGGGACTAGCCCAACCCCTCACAGATACGCAGTATTTT. V gene TRBV14 combines with J gene TRBJ2-3; TRBD2 matches 9 bases. The germline gives CDR1 SGHDN, CDR2 FVKESK. This CDR3 has 19 residues. J gave up 2 bases and V 1 base, and 13 bases lay outside the gene matches.

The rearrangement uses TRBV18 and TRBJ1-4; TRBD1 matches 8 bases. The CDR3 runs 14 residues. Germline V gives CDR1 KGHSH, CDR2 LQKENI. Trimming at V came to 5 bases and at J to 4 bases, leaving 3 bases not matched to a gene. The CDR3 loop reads CASSFDRGNEKLFF. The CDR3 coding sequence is TGTGCCAGCTCATTCGACAGGGGTAATGAAAAACTGTTTTTT.

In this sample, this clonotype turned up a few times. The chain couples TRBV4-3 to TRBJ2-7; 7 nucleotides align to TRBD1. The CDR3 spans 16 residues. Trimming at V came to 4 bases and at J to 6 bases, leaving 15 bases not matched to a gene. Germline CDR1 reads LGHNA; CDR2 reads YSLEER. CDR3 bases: TGCGCCAGCAGCCCCAAGATCGGACAGGCTTTTTCCGAGCAGTACGTC. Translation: CASSPKIGQAFSEQYV.

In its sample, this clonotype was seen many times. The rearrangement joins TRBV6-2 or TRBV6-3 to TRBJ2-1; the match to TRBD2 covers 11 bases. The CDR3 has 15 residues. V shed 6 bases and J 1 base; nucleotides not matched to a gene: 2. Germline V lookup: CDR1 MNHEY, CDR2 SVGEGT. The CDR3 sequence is CASRIAGGSYNEQFF. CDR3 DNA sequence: TGTGCCAGCAGGATAGCGGGGGGGTCCTACAATGAGCAGTTCTTC.

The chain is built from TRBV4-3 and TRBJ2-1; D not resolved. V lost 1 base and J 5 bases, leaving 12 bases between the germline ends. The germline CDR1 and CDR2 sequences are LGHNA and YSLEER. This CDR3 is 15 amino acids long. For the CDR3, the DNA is TGCGCCAGCAGCCAAGGGGCCAGGATTAACAATGAGCAGTTCTTC. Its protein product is CASSQGARINNEQFF.

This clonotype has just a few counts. CDR3 bases: TGCGCCAGCAGCCAGTTAATGGGGGAGCAGTTCTTC. This gives the protein CASSQLMGEQFF. The rearrangement links TRBV4-1 to TRBJ2-1; D remains unclear. Deletions cut 3 bases from V and 10 bases from J, with 10 bases between. In germline, CDR1 is MGHRA, CDR2 YSYEKL. The CDR3 runs 12 residues.

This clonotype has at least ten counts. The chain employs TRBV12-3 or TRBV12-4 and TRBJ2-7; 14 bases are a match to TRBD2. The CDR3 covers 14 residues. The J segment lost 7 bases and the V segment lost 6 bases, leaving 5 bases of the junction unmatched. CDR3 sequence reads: CASSPGTSGSEQYF. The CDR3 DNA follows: TGTGCCAGCAGCCCCGGGACTAGCGGGAGTGAGCAGTACTTC.

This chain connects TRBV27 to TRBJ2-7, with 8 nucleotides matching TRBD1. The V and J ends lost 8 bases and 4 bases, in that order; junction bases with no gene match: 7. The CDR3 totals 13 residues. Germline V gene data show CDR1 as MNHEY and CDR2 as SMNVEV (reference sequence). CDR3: CASRSGTGYEQYV. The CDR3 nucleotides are TGTGCCAGCCGATCCGGGACAGGATACGAGCAGTACGTC.

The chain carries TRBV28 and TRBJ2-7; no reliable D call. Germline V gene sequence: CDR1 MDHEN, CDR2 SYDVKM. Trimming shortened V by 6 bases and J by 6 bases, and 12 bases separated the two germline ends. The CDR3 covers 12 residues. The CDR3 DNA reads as TGTGCCAGCAGCACTGGACGAAGCGAGCAGTACGTC. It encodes CASSTGRSEQYV.

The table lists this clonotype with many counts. The CDR3 coding sequence is TGTGCCAGCAGCTTAGACCCTCCGGGGTTCGGCGAGCAGTACGTC. It yields the protein CASSLDPPGFGEQYV. The chain recombines TRBV7-9 with TRBJ2-7; D possibly corresponds to TRBD2 (5 bases). The CDR3 consists of 15 residues. Trimming cost V 1 base and J 6 bases, with 16 bases left between them. Germline V lookup: CDR1 SEHNR, CDR2 FQNEAQ (reference sequence).

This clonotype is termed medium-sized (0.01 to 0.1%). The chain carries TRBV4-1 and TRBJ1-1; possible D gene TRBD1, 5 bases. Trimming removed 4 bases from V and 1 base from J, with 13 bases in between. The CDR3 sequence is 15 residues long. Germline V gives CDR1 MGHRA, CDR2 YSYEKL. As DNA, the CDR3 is TGCGCCAGCAGCCTTATGGCACAGGAGAACACTGAAGCTTTCTTT. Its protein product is CASSLMAQENTEAFF.

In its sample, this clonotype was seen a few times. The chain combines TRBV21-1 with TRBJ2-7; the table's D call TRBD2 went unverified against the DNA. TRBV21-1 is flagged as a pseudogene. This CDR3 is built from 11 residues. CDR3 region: CASAGGSEQYF. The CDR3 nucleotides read TGTGCCAGCGCGGGGGGCTCCGAGCAGTACTTC.

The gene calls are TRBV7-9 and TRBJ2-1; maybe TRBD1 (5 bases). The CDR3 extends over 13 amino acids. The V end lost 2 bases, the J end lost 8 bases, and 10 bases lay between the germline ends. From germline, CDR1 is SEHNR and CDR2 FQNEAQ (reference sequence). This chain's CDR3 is CASSLPLRDEQFF. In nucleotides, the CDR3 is TGTGCCAGCAGCTTACCTCTCAGGGATGAGCAGTTCTTC.

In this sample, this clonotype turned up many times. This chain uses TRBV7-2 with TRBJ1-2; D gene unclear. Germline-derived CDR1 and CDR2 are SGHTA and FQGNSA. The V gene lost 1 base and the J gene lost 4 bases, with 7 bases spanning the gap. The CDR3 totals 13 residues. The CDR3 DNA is TGTGCCAGCAGCTTAGGGGTGATCTATGGCTACACCTTC. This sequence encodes CASSLGVIYGYTF.

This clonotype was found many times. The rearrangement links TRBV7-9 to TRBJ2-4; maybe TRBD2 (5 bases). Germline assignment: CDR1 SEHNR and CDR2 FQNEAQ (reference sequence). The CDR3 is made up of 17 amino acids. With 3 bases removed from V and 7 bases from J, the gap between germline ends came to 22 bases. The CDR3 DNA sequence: TGTGCCAGCAGCTTCCCAATAGCGAGTCGGATGGGGAACATTCAGTACTTC. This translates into CASSFPIASRMGNIQYF.

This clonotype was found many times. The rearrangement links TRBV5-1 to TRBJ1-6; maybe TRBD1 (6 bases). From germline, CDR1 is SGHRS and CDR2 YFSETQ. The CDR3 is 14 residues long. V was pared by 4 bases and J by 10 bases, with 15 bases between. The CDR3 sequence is CASSTRDTESPLHF. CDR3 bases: TGCGCCAGCAGCACCCGGGACACAGAATCACCCCTCCACTTT.

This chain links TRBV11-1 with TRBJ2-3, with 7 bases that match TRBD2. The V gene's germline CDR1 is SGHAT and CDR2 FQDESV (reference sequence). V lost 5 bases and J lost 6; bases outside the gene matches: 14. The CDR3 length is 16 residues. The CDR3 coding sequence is TGTGCCAGCAGCCTTCGCGAGACCGGACTAGGGGATACGCAGTATTTT. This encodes CASSLRETGLGDTQYF.